This is a list of T cell receptor beta chains from one sample in a study of regulatory T cells in long-lasting Graves disease. Via MiXCR, TCRdb re-called the multiplex PCR reads, giving one row per CDR3 protein. The sample has under 300,000 distinct CDR3 sequences, about a sixth seen once. The sequencing used peripheral blood mononuclear cells (PBMCs), collected at new diagnosis, from a patient treated with antithyroid drugs. The receptors were sampled from a female donor with Graves disease. The CDR3 runs from the conserved cysteine through the conserved F or W. D genes are given only for firm matches. Rows give clone size only sometimes, using once, few, many, or a class for an expanded clone.

TRBV7-3,TRBJ2-1,NA,NA,CASSLSGGNSYNEQFF,TGTGCCAGCAGCTTAAGTGGGGGTAACTCCTACAATGAGCAGTTCTTC
TRBV20-1,TRBJ2-3,NA,TRBD2,CSAGGRSPADTQYF,TGCAGTGCTGGCGGGAGGAGCCCCGCAGATACGCAGTATTTT
TRBV27,TRBJ1-5,few,NA,CASSLGDSGQPQHF,TGTGCCAGCAGTCTAGGGGATTCCGGGCAGCCCCAGCATTTT
TRBV18,TRBJ1-5,many,NA,CASSPRSGRGQPQHF,TGTGCCAGCTCACCGAGATCAGGGCGAGGACAGCCCCAGCATTTT
TRBV2,TRBJ2-3,many,NA,CASSDGVRVRDTQYF,TGTGCCAGCAGTGACGGCGTCAGGGTGAGAGATACGCAGTATTTT
TRBV7-2,TRBJ1-2,many,TRBD1,CASSSYPTGTYGYTF,TGTGCCAGCAGCTCCTATCCGACAGGGACCTATGGCTACACCTTC
TRBV20-1,TRBJ2-3,many,TRBD2,CSASGGAGEMGTDTQYF,TGCAGTGCTTCCGGCGGAGCGGGAGAGATGGGCACAGATACGCAGTATTTT
TRBV6-4,TRBJ1-1,many,TRBD1,CASSDSSRGTEAFF,TGTGCCAGCAGTGACTCGAGCAGGGGGACTGAAGCTTTCTTT
TRBV27,TRBJ2-3,NA,TRBD2,CASSILVAGGNTDTQYF,TGTGCCAGCAGTATCTTGGTAGCGGGAGGGAACACAGATACGCAGTATTTT
TRBV9,TRBJ2-2,many,NA,CASSTGTGELFF,TGTGCCAGCAGCACCGGGACAGGGGAGCTGTTTTTT
TRBV10-3,TRBJ2-5,many,NA,CAISEGLDWGETQYF,TGTGCCATCAGTGAGGGGCTTGACTGGGGAGAGACCCAGTACTTC
TRBV27,TRBJ2-1,many,TRBD2,CASSKGLYNEQFF,TGTGCCAGCAGTAAGGGACTATACAATGAGCAGTTCTTC
TRBV11-2,TRBJ2-7,many,NA,CASSLDRFEQYF,TGTGCCAGCAGCTTAGACAGGTTCGAGCAGTACTTC
TRBV15,TRBJ1-3,few,NA,CATSRDGGISGNTIYF,TGTGCCACCAGCAGAGACGGGGGAATCTCTGGAAACACCATATATTTT
TRBV4-1,TRBJ2-7,many,TRBD2,CASSQPTSGRGYEQYF,TGCGCCAGCAGCCAACCTACTAGCGGGAGGGGTTACGAGCAGTACTTC
TRBV7-9,TRBJ2-3,many,NA,CASSLDADTQYF,TGTGCCAGCAGCCTAGATGCAGATACGCAGTATTTT
TRBV18,TRBJ2-7,NA,TRBD2,CASSPGLADEQYF,TGTGCCAGCTCACCCGGGCTAGCGGACGAGCAGTACTTC
TRBV6-5,TRBJ1-4,many,NA,CASSYGPSTNEKLFF,TGTGCCAGCAGTTACGGGCCATCGACTAATGAAAAACTGTTTTTT
TRBV15,TRBJ1-5,NA,NA,CATSSRFQPQHF,TGTGCCACCAGCAGCAGGTTTCAGCCCCAGCATTTT
TRBV3-1,TRBJ2-5,many,TRBD1,CASSHTGGAETQYF,TGTGCCAGCAGCCATACAGGGGGCGCAGAGACCCAGTACTTC
TRBV28,TRBJ2-7,many,NA,CASRATGLYEQYF,TGTGCCAGCAGAGCGACAGGTCTCTACGAGCAGTACTTC
TRBV29-1,TRBJ1-1,many,TRBD1,CSVYRDRVFTEAFF,TGCAGCGTTTACCGGGACAGGGTATTCACTGAAGCTTTCTTT
TRBV19,TRBJ2-2,many,TRBD2,CASSGPSGRPANTGELFF,TGTGCCAGTAGTGGTCCTAGCGGGAGACCTGCGAACACCGGGGAGCTGTTTTTT
TRBV12-3/TRBV12-4,TRBJ2-2,NA,TRBD2,CASSAGLVRGELVF,TGTGCCAGCAGTGCCGGACTAGTACGAGGAGAGCTGGTTTTT
TRBV18,TRBJ2-1,many,TRBD1,CASSPKQGEVNEQFF,TGTGCCAGCTCACCGAAACAGGGGGAGGTCAATGAGCAGTTCTTC
TRBV12-3/TRBV12-4,TRBJ1-3,many,NA,CASQGGRSGNTIYF,TGTGCCAGCCAAGGCGGCAGGTCGGGAAACACCATATATTTT
TRBV28,TRBJ2-7,many,NA,CASSRMEQYF,TGTGCCAGCAGTCGAATGGAGCAGTACTTC
TRBV12-3/TRBV12-4,TRBJ2-5,many,TRBD1,CASSQQGLETQYF,TGTGCCAGCAGTCAACAGGGGCTGGAGACCCAGTACTTC
TRBV11-3,TRBJ2-7,many,TRBD2,CASSPLASGNYEQYF,TGTGCCAGCAGCCCCCTGGCTAGCGGGAACTACGAGCAGTACTTC
TRBV24-1,TRBJ2-1,many,TRBD1,CATSDWGSGQDYNEQFF,TGTGCCACCAGTGATTGGGGATCTGGACAGGATTACAATGAGCAGTTCTTC
TRBV7-8,TRBJ2-1,many,NA,CASSLAALGEQFF,TGTGCCAGCAGCTTAGCGGCCTTGGGTGAGCAGTTCTTC
TRBV29-1,TRBJ2-1,many,TRBD2,CSGRTSGSTYNEQFF,TGCAGCGGAAGGACTAGCGGGAGTACCTACAATGAGCAGTTCTTC
TRBV5-1,TRBJ2-5,NA,TRBD2,CASTLLGLARGETQYF,TGCGCCAGCACCCTACTCGGACTAGCCAGGGGAGAGACCCAGTACTTC
TRBV5-1,TRBJ2-1,many,NA,CASSLASNNEQFF,TGCGCCAGCAGCTTGGCCTCGAACAATGAGCAGTTCTTC
TRBV2,TRBJ1-5,many,NA,CASSPWVSNQPQHF,TGTGCCAGCAGTCCGTGGGTTAGCAATCAGCCCCAGCATTTT
TRBV19,TRBJ1-5,many,TRBD1,CATTGGGSNQPQHF,TGTGCCACTACAGGGGGCGGAAGCAATCAGCCCCAGCATTTT